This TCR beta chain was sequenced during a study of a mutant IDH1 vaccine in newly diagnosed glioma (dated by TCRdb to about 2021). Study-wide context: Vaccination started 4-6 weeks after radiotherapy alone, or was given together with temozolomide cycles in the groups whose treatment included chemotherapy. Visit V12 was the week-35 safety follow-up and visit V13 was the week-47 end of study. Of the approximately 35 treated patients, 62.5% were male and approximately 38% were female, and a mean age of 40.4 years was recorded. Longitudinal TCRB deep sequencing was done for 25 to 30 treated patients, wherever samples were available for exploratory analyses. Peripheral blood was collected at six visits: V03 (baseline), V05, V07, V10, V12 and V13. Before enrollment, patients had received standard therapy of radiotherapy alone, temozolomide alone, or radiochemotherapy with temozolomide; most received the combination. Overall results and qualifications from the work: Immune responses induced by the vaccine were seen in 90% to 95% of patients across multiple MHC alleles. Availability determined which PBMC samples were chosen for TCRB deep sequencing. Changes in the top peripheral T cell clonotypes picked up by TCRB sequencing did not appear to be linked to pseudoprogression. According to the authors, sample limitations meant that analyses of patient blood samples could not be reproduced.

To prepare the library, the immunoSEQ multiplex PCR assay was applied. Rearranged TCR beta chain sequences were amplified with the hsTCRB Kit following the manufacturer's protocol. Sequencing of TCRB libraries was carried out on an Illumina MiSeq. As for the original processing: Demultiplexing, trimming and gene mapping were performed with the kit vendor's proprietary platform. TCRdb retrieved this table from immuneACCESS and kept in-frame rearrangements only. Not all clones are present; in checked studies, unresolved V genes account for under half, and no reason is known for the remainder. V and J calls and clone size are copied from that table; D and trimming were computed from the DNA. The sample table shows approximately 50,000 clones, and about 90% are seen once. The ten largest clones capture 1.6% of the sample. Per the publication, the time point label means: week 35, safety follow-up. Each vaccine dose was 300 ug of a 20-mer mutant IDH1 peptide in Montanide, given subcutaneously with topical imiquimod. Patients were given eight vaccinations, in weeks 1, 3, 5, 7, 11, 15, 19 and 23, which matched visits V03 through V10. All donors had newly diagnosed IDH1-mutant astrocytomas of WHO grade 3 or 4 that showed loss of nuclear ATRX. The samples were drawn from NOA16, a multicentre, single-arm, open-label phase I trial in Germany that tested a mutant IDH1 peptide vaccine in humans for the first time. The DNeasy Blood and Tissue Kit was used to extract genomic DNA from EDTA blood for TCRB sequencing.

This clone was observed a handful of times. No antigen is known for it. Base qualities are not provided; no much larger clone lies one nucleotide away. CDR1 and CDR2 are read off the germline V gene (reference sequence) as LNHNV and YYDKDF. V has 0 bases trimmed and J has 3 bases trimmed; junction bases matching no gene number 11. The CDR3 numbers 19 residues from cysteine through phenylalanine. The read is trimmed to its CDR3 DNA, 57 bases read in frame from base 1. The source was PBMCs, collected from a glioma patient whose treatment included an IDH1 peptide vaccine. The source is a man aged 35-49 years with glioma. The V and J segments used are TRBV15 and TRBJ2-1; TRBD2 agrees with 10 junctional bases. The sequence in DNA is TGTGCCACCAGCAGAGATTCGGCCTCTAGCGGGAGATTCTACAATGAGCAGTTCTTC. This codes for CATSRDSASSGRFYNEQFF.